These 16 T cell receptor beta chains share one sample of origin, sequenced in a study of read filtering for tumor transcriptome and immune sequencing. The library was built from about 0.4 ug RNA with molecular barcoded adaptors for alpha/delta and beta/gamma chains. MiXCR was run by TCRdb on the reads, yielding one entry per CDR3 protein. The sample contains approximately 25,000 distinct CDR3 sequences, around an eighth of which appear only once. Sequencing was done on a sample of a population of CD138-negative cells sorted from bone marrow. These receptor sequences come from a donor at least 40 years old with multiple myeloma.

The chain is built from TRBV28 and TRBJ1-4; D is unclear. The CDR3 has 12 residues. Trimming cost V 6 bases and J 16 bases, with 18 bases left between them. CDR1 and CDR2 from the germline V gene are MDHEN and SYDVKM. The CDR3 reads CASSRIVGSRFF. CDR3 sequence (DNA): TGTGCCAGCAGCCGCATTGTGGGGAGCCGGTTTTTT.

This clonotype was found many times. The DNA for the CDR3 is TGCGCCAGCACCTCCAGCGGGAGCTCAGATACGCAGTATTTT. Translation: CASTSSGSSDTQYF. The chain couples TRBV4-1 to TRBJ2-3; TRBD2 matches at 8 bases. With V trimmed by 7 bases and J by 4 bases, 7 bases remained unmatched. The CDR3 covers 14 residues. Germline V CDR1 and CDR2: MGHRA, YSYEKL.

A word on this clonotype: A read error is likely here: a far larger clone is one base away. The chain employs TRBV11-3 and TRBJ2-7; no firm D call. The germline V and J ends were trimmed by 1 base and 7 bases, with 11 bases remaining between them. CDR1 is SGHNT and CDR2 is YENEEA in the germline V gene. The CDR3 loop spans 13 amino acids. The CDR3 bases are TGTGCCAGCAGCTTAGCAAACCAGTGGGAGCAGTACTTC. Translated: CASSLANQWEQYF.

This clonotype was detected ten times or more. The rearrangement links TRBV2 to TRBJ1-2; no clear D gene. Trimming removed 6 bases from V and 3 bases from J, with 17 bases in between. Germline values: CDR1 SNHLY, CDR2 FYNNEI. The CDR3 is 15 residues long. The DNA for the CDR3 is TGTGCCAGCAGCGGGCGAAGGGATGACTACTATGGCTACACCTTC. Protein product: CASSGRRDDYYGYTF. The whole variable domain, remainder taken from reference TRBV2 and TRBJ1-2, is EPEVTQTPSHQVTQMGQEVILRCVPISNHLYFYWYRQILGQKVEFLVSFYNNEISEKSEIFDDQFSVERPDGSNFTLKIRSTKLEDSAMYFCASSGRRDDYYGYTFGSGTRLTVV.

This clonotype was recorded at least ten times. The gene calls are TRBV3-1 and TRBJ2-7, with 11 bases matching TRBD2. The CDR3 covers 14 residues. V dropped 6 bases and J dropped 5; count of bases not matched to a gene: 6. In germline, CDR1 is LGHDT, CDR2 YNNKEL (reference sequence). The CDR3, as DNA: TGTGCCAGCAGGCTAGCGGGAGGATCCAACGAGCAGTACTTC. As protein: CASRLAGGSNEQYF.

In its sample, this clonotype was seen many times. The rearrangement uses TRBV13 and TRBJ2-7; TRBD2 aligns across 11 bases. Germline V gene lookup returns CDR1 PRHDT and CDR2 FYEKMQ (reference sequence). Unmatched junction bases numbered 2, after V lost 3 bases and J lost 1 base. This CDR3 is built from 15 residues. CDR3: CASSLGLAASYEQYF. CDR3 DNA sequence: TGTGCCAGCAGCTTGGGACTAGCGGCGTCCTACGAGCAGTACTTC.

In this sample, this clonotype is large. The CDR3 region is CSPWTQSSYNEQFF. The CDR3 coding sequence is TGCAGCCCGTGGACCCAGAGCTCCTACAATGAGCAGTTCTTC. V and J are TRBV29-1 and TRBJ2-1; D is ambiguous. CDR1 SQVTM and CDR2 ANQGSEA come from the germline V gene. V was pared by 8 bases and J by 0 bases, with 14 bases between. CDR3 length: 14 amino acids.

V is TRBV29-1 and J is TRBJ1-1; weak D call: TRBD1 (6 bases). V lost 4 bases, J lost 11 bases, and 14 bases lay in between. The germline gives CDR1 SQVTM, CDR2 ANQGSEA. The CDR3 loop spans 11 amino acids. CDR3 loop: CSVVGDKDAFF. CDR3 bases: TGCAGCGTTGTGGGGGACAAAGACGCTTTCTTT.

This clonotype was observed many times. This chain joins TRBV10-3 and TRBJ2-3; D not resolved. Trimming took off 0 bases at V and 0 bases at J, with 13 bases between the two ends. The germline CDR1 and CDR2 sequences are ENHRY and SYGVKD. This CDR3 spans 17 amino acids. The CDR3 loop reads CAISESARLYSTDTQYF. CDR3 DNA: TGTGCCATCAGTGAGTCCGCGCGGCTCTACAGCACAGATACGCAGTATTTT.

This clonotype was seen ten or more times. This chain joins TRBV20-1 and TRBJ1-1; 7 nucleotides match TRBD1. The CDR3 has 14 amino acids. The ends lost 5 bases at V and 0 bases at J; junction bases unmatched: 6. Germline V gene sequence: CDR1 DFQATT, CDR2 SNEGSKA (reference sequence). The CDR3 sequence: CSAALGQLNTEAFF. CDR3 DNA sequence: TGCAGTGCTGCCCTGGGACAGCTGAACACTGAAGCTTTCTTT.

This clonotype was counted at least ten times. The rearrangement joins TRBV2 to TRBJ2-3; D perhaps matches TRBD2 (5 bases). This CDR3 is 14 amino acids long. Trimming took 8 bases from V and 0 from J, leaving 12 bases between them. Germline V gene sequence: CDR1 SNHLY, CDR2 FYNNEI. CDR3 nucleotides: TGTGCCAGCTTTGAGGGAATGAGCACAGATACGCAGTATTTT. Amino acids: CASFEGMSTDTQYF.

The chain recombines TRBV5-4 with TRBJ2-3, with D perhaps matching TRBD2 (5 bases). CDR3 size: 15 residues. Germline V lookup: CDR1 SGHNT, CDR2 YYREEE (reference sequence). Trimming removed 0 bases at V and 0 bases at J, with 8 bases between. CDR3 region: CASSLAGISTDTQYF. The CDR3, as DNA: TGTGCCAGCAGCTTGGCCGGGATTAGCACAGATACGCAGTATTTT.

As concerns this clonotype: One end of the junction does not line up with germline, which may come from a read error. J is TRBJ2-2 and V is TRBV2, with TRBD2 matching 9 bases. CDR1 and CDR2 (germline): SNHLY, FYNNEI. The CDR3 totals 15 residues. The CDR3 here is CASSKAGGNTRELFF. The CDR3 DNA reads TGTGCTAGCAGTAAGGCGGGAGGGAACACCAGGGAGCTGTTTTTT.

This clonotype was recorded at least ten times. This rearrangement joins TRBV6-1 to TRBJ2-7, with D perhaps TRBD2 (6 bases). V shed 7 bases and J shed 5 bases, with 12 bases lying between them. CDR3 size: 12 residues. Germline CDR1 MNHNS, CDR2 SASEGT. CDR3 in amino acids: CASTGTVDEQYF. In nucleotides, the CDR3 is TGTGCCAGCACCGGGACTGTAGACGAGCAGTACTTC.

With respect to this clonotype: This may arise from a read error, as a much more abundant clone is one base away. This rearrangement joins TRBV12-3 or TRBV12-4 to TRBJ2-3, with D tentatively TRBD2 (5 bases). CDR3 length equals 14 residues. For the CDR3, the DNA is TGTGCCAGCGGTTTAAGCGCACTAGTGGGTACGCAGTATTTT. Protein product: CASGLSALVGTQYF.

This clonotype was picked up many times. The chain couples TRBV28 to TRBJ2-7; perhaps TRBD1 as D (6 bases). Germline CDR1 is MDHEN and CDR2 is SYDVKM. V was cut by 3 bases and J by 9 bases, with 21 bases left in between. The CDR3 runs to 15 residues. The CDR3 DNA reads TGTGCCAGCAGTTTCTTCCCAGGGGAAGAGCTGGGGCAGTACTTC. This encodes CASSFFPGEELGQYF.